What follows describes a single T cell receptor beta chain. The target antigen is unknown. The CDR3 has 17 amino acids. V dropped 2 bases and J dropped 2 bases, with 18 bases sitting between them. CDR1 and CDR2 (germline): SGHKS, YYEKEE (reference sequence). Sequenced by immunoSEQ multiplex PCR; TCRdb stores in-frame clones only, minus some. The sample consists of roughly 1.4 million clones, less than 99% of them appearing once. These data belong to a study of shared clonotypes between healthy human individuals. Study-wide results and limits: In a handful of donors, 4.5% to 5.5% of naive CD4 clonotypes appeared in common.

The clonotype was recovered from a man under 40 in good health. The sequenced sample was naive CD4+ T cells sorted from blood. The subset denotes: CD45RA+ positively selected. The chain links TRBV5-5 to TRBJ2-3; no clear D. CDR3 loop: CASSFGEVATSTDTQYF. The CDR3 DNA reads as TGTGCCAGCAGCTTCGGCGAAGTGGCGACCTCCACAGATACGCAGTATTTT. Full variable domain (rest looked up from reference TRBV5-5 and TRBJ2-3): DAGVTQSPTHLIKTRGQQVTLRCSPISGHKSVSWYQQVLGQGPQFIFQYYEKEERGRGNFPDRFSARQFPNYSSELNVNALLLGDSALYLCASSFGEVATSTDTQYFGPGTRLTVL.